The 27 T cell receptor beta chains given below trace back to one sample, sequenced in a study of Ad26.COV2.S vaccination and SARS-CoV-2 variants (dated by TCRdb to the early 2020s). The label giving this sample's treatment or condition can be read as: about 20 received Ad26.COV2.S at low or high dose, single or two shots; 5 received placebo; per-sample allocation not given. For vaccine and placebo recipients, the sequenced repertoires came from samples collected on day 63 after the first injection. The method was the immunoSEQ multiplex PCR assay. TCRdb holds this immuneACCESS table with in-frame rearrangements only. Some clones are missing; in checked studies, unresolved V genes explain under half, and the rest has no known cause. The sample includes around 500,000 clones, with about nine tenths observed a single time. The ten largest account for 1.5% to 2% of the sample. The sample here was peripheral blood, taken in a trial of Ad26.COV2.S vaccine versus placebo. These receptors originate from a person between 18 and 59 years old who received the Ad26.COV2.S COVID-19 vaccine or a placebo.

The V and J genes are TRBV14 and TRBJ1-4, with no clear D. V was clipped by 5 bases and J by 6 bases, with 13 bases between them. The CDR3 runs to 14 residues. CDR1 and CDR2 (germline): SGHDN, FVKESK. This CDR3 reads CASSSGNWDEKLFF. Here the CDR3 DNA reads TGTGCCAGCAGCTCGGGGAATTGGGATGAAAAACTGTTTTTT.

This chain joins TRBV7-2 and TRBJ1-2; no reliable D call. Germline assignment: CDR1 SGHTA and CDR2 FQGNSA. This CDR3 has 12 residues. Trimming cost V 3 bases and J 8 bases, with 10 bases left between them. CDR3: CASSFSREGYTF. In DNA form, the CDR3 reads TGTGCCAGCAGCTTTTCGAGAGAGGGCTACACCTTC.

This rearrangement joins TRBV2 to TRBJ1-1; 7 bases align to TRBD1. Germline assignment: CDR1 SNHLY and CDR2 FYNNEI. V was clipped by 4 bases and J by 0 bases; unmatched bases: 5. CDR3 length equals 15 residues. CDR3: CASSVRGQVNTEAFF. In nucleotides, the CDR3 is TGTGCCAGCAGTGTAAGGGGGCAGGTGAACACTGAAGCTTTCTTT. Combining the CDR3 with reference TRBV2 and TRBJ1-1 gives the whole variable domain EPEVTQTPSHQVTQMGQEVILRCVPISNHLYFYWYRQILGQKVEFLVSFYNNEISEKSEIFDDQFSVERPDGSNFTLKIRSTKLEDSAMYFCASSVRGQVNTEAFFGQGTRLTVV.

The rearrangement links TRBV5-1 to TRBJ1-1; TRBD1 is a possible D gene (6 bases). The length of the CDR3 is 16 residues. Germline V gives CDR1 SGHRS, CDR2 YFSETQ. Trimming removed 0 bases at V and 6 bases at J, with 18 bases between. The CDR3 here is CASSLGGPSFVAEAFF. The CDR3 DNA reads as TGCGCCAGCAGCTTGGGGGGGCCGTCCTTTGTGGCTGAAGCTTTCTTT.

V usage is TRBV3-1 (or the pseudogene TRBV3-2) and J usage is TRBJ2-3; D might be TRBD1 (6 bases). The ends were cut back, 3 bases at V and 5 bases at J, with 9 bases in the middle. Per the germline V gene, CDR1 is LGHDT and CDR2 is YNNKEL (reference sequence). This CDR3 is built from 13 residues. As DNA, the CDR3 is TGTGCCAGCAGCCAGAACAGGGAAGATACGCAGTATTTT. This translates into CASSQNREDTQYF.

This chain joins TRBV4-1 and TRBJ1-6; no clear D gene. CDR1 MGHRA and CDR2 YSYEKL come from the germline V gene. Trimming cost V 0 bases and J 0 bases, with 9 bases left between them. This CDR3 comprises 17 residues. The CDR3 reads CASSQDPQSSYNSPLHF. CDR3 in DNA: TGCGCCAGCAGCCAAGACCCCCAGAGCTCCTATAATTCACCCCTCCACTTT.

The genes are TRBV6-5 and TRBJ2-1, with TRBD2 matching over 8 bases. After removal of 4 bases from V and 8 bases from J, the junction contained 7 bases not matched to a gene. CDR1 MNHEY and CDR2 SVGAGI come from the germline V gene. The CDR3 covers 14 residues. The CDR3 region is CASSSSGSADEQFF. The CDR3 DNA sequence: TGTGCCAGCAGTTCCAGCGGGAGCGCCGATGAGCAGTTCTTC.

V is TRBV29-1 and J is TRBJ2-1, with a possible D match to TRBD2 (6 bases). CDR1 and CDR2 from the germline V gene are SQVTM and ANQGSEA. The CDR3 has 11 residues. Trimming left V 5 bases short and J 8 bases short, with 10 bases between. CDR3 sequence (DNA): TGCAGCGTTCGTTCGGGGGATGAGCAGTTCTTC. The encoded protein is CSVRSGDEQFF.

The V and J genes are TRBV25-1 and TRBJ1-4, with 9 positions matching TRBD1. The CDR3 is 17 amino acids. With 3 bases clipped from V and 8 bases from J, the junction kept 13 bases outside the gene matches. CDR1 and CDR2 (germline): MGHDK, SYGVNS. CDR3 region: CASSDITLDRGREKLFF. The CDR3 DNA sequence: TGTGCCAGCAGTGACATAACACTGGACAGGGGTCGCGAAAAACTGTTTTTT.

J is TRBJ2-3 and V is TRBV10-3; D call uncertain. The germline V gene encodes CDR1 ENHRY and CDR2 SYGVKD. Deletions cut 10 bases from V and 0 bases from J, with 5 bases between. The CDR3 runs to 11 residues. The CDR3 region has the DNA TGTGCCAGCACGAGCACAGATACGCAGTATTTT. Protein sequence: CASTSTDTQYF.

The chain uses TRBV19 and TRBJ1-5, with TRBD1 as a possible D gene (5 bases). CDR1 is LNHDA, CDR2 SQIVND, per germline (reference sequence). With 6 bases removed from V and 8 bases from J, the gap between germline ends came to 11 bases. The CDR3 sequence is 12 residues long. Written as DNA, the CDR3 is TGTGCCAGTAGAGGGCAGGGAGAGCCCCAGCATTTT. It encodes CASRGQGEPQHF.

The rearrangement uses TRBV27 and TRBJ2-7; TRBD1 matches 7 bases. V was clipped by 5 bases and J by 2 bases; unmatched bases: 9. This CDR3 spans 15 amino acids. Germline V gives CDR1 MNHEY, CDR2 SMNVEV (reference sequence). The CDR3 DNA sequence: TGTGCCAGCAGTAGAAAGGCCCAGGGGGCCTACGAGCAGTACTTC. Translated, it gives CASSRKAQGAYEQYF.

The chain employs TRBV28 and TRBJ2-3; D is unresolved. There are 16 residues in the CDR3. V lost 5 bases and J lost 0, with 15 bases in between. Per germline, CDR1 MDHEN and CDR2 SYDVKM. CDR3 sequence reads: CASSPIIAPSTDTQYF. The CDR3 DNA sequence: TGTGCCAGCAGTCCCATAATTGCCCCCAGCACAGATACGCAGTATTTT. The whole variable domain, remainder taken from reference TRBV28 and TRBJ2-3, is DVKVTQSSRYLVKRTGEKVFLECVQDMDHENMFWYRQDPGLGLRLIYFSYDVKMKEKGDIPEGYSVSREKKERFSLILESASTNQTSMYLCASSPIIAPSTDTQYFGPGTRLTVL.

The rearrangement joins TRBV28 to TRBJ1-2; 7 bases are shared with TRBD1. The CDR3 totals 13 residues. V lost 6 bases to trimming and J lost 7 bases; unmatched junction nucleotides: 8. Germline-derived CDR1 and CDR2 are MDHEN and SYDVKM. CDR3 sequence reads: CASSQPDRAGYTF. In DNA, the CDR3 is TGTGCCAGCAGCCAACCCGACAGGGCTGGCTACACCTTC.

The chain carries TRBV7-9 and TRBJ1-2, with 8 bases that match TRBD1. Trimming removed 6 bases from V and 3 bases from J; junction bases left unmatched: 12. The CDR3 is 16 amino acids. Germline CDR1 reads SEHNR; CDR2 reads FQNEAQ (reference sequence). DNA for the CDR3: TGTGCCAGCAGACCTAACCGCAGGGGGCTGGACTATGGCTACACCTTC. Its translation is CASRPNRRGLDYGYTF.

This clone was recorded only once. The CDR3 loop is CASSHQTPGTNEKLFF. CDR3 bases: TGTGCCAGCAGCCACCAAACCCCGGGAACTAATGAAAAACTGTTTTTT. The chain joins TRBV3-1 (or the pseudogene TRBV3-2) to TRBJ1-4; no reliable D call. Trimming took 3 bases from V and 1 from J, leaving 12 bases between them. The CDR3 is 16 residues long. Germline lookup yields CDR1 LGHDT and CDR2 YNNKEL (reference sequence).

The chain couples TRBV11-2 to TRBJ2-7; D is unresolved. Trimming left V 3 bases short and J 1 base short, with 10 bases between. There are 14 residues in the CDR3. The V gene's germline CDR1 is SGHAT and CDR2 FQNNGV. The CDR3 bases are TGTGCCAGCAGCTTCCCGGGCGGATCCTACGAGCAGTACTTC. It translates to CASSFPGGSYEQYF.

The chain uses TRBV7-9 and TRBJ2-1; weak D call: TRBD1 (7 bases). The CDR3 runs to 15 residues. CDR1 and CDR2 from the germline V gene are SEHNR and FQNEAQ (reference sequence). V lost 8 bases and J lost 9, with 23 bases in between. The CDR3 sequence is CASAGGGDSYREQFF. The CDR3 region has the DNA TGTGCCAGCGCAGGGGGAGGCGACTCATATCGTGAGCAGTTCTTC.

This rearrangement joins TRBV9 to TRBJ2-5; 10 bases agree with TRBD2. The CDR3 runs to 16 residues. J gave up 0 bases and V 4 bases, and 6 bases lay outside the gene matches. Germline CDR1 and CDR2: SGDLS and YYNGEE. The CDR3 is CASSPLAGGNQETQYF. The DNA for the CDR3 is TGTGCCAGCAGCCCGTTAGCGGGGGGCAACCAAGAGACCCAGTACTTC.

This chain connects TRBV28 to TRBJ2-1; D is perhaps TRBD2 (6 bases). The CDR3 is 19 amino acids. Germline CDR1 reads MDHEN; CDR2 reads SYDVKM. Trimming shortened V by 5 bases and J by 0 bases, and 23 bases separated the two germline ends. The CDR3 sequence is CASSQTLEGWRSSYNEQFF. CDR3 coding DNA: TGTGCCAGCAGTCAAACCTTGGAGGGATGGAGAAGCTCCTACAATGAGCAGTTCTTC.

This rearrangement joins TRBV19 to TRBJ1-6; 8 nucleotides line up with TRBD1. Germline loops: CDR1 LNHDA, CDR2 SQIVND (reference sequence). V shed 8 bases, J shed 7 bases, and the junction held 16 bases outside the gene matches. The CDR3 totals 17 residues. The CDR3 sequence: CASGRSWAGGKNSPLHF. CDR3 DNA: TGTGCCAGTGGACGAAGTTGGGCAGGGGGCAAGAATTCACCCCTCCACTTT.

The genes are TRBV5-4 and TRBJ1-5, with D hard to call. This CDR3 has 15 residues. In germline, CDR1 is SGHNT, CDR2 YYREEE (reference sequence). The V end lost 2 bases, the J end lost 0 bases, and 9 bases lay between the germline ends. This chain's CDR3 is CASSFFEDSNQPQHF. In DNA form, the CDR3 reads TGTGCCAGCAGCTTTTTTGAGGATAGCAATCAGCCCCAGCATTTT.

The rearrangement uses TRBV11-2 and TRBJ1-2, with D possibly matching TRBD1 (6 bases). CDR3 length equals 15 residues. With 5 bases removed from V and 5 bases from J, the gap between germline ends came to 18 bases. Germline V gene data show CDR1 as SGHAT and CDR2 as FQNNGV. CDR3: CASSHQVGGAYGYTF. The CDR3 DNA is TGTGCCAGCAGCCATCAAGTTGGGGGCGCTTATGGCTACACCTTC.

The chain is built from TRBV11-2 and TRBJ1-1; TRBD1 is a possible D gene (5 bases). Trimming shortened V by 3 bases and J by 3 bases, and 11 bases separated the two germline ends. The CDR3 runs to 14 residues. The germline V gene encodes CDR1 SGHAT and CDR2 FQNNGV. DNA for the CDR3: TGTGCCAGCAGCTTGTGGGGGACTTACACTGAAGCTTTCTTT. Amino acid sequence: CASSLWGTYTEAFF.

This clone showed up just once. This chain connects TRBV7-9 to TRBJ2-3; D is unclear. Germline CDR1 and CDR2: SEHNR and FQNEAQ (reference sequence). Trimming pared 7 bases from V and 6 bases from J, leaving 14 bases between. There are 13 residues in the CDR3. CDR3 region: CASNPWGRDTQYF. CDR3 bases: TGTGCCAGCAACCCCTGGGGTCGGGATACGCAGTATTTT.

The chain employs TRBV6-2 or TRBV6-3 and TRBJ2-3, with no clear D. This CDR3 contains 13 residues. CDR1 MNHEY and CDR2 SVGEGT come from the germline V gene. Trimming stripped 0 bases from V and 6 bases from J, with 7 bases between. This chain's CDR3 is CASSYSFPDTQYF. Here the CDR3 DNA reads TGTGCCAGCAGTTACTCATTTCCGGATACGCAGTATTTT.

V and J are TRBV30 and TRBJ2-1, with 7 bases lining up with TRBD2. The germline gives CDR1 GTSNPN, CDR2 SVGIG (reference sequence). V dropped 3 bases and J dropped 6; count of bases not matched to a gene: 5. This CDR3 spans 13 amino acids. CDR3 protein: CAWRPGTTNEQFF. The DNA of the CDR3 is TGTGCCTGGAGGCCCGGGACTACCAATGAGCAGTTCTTC.